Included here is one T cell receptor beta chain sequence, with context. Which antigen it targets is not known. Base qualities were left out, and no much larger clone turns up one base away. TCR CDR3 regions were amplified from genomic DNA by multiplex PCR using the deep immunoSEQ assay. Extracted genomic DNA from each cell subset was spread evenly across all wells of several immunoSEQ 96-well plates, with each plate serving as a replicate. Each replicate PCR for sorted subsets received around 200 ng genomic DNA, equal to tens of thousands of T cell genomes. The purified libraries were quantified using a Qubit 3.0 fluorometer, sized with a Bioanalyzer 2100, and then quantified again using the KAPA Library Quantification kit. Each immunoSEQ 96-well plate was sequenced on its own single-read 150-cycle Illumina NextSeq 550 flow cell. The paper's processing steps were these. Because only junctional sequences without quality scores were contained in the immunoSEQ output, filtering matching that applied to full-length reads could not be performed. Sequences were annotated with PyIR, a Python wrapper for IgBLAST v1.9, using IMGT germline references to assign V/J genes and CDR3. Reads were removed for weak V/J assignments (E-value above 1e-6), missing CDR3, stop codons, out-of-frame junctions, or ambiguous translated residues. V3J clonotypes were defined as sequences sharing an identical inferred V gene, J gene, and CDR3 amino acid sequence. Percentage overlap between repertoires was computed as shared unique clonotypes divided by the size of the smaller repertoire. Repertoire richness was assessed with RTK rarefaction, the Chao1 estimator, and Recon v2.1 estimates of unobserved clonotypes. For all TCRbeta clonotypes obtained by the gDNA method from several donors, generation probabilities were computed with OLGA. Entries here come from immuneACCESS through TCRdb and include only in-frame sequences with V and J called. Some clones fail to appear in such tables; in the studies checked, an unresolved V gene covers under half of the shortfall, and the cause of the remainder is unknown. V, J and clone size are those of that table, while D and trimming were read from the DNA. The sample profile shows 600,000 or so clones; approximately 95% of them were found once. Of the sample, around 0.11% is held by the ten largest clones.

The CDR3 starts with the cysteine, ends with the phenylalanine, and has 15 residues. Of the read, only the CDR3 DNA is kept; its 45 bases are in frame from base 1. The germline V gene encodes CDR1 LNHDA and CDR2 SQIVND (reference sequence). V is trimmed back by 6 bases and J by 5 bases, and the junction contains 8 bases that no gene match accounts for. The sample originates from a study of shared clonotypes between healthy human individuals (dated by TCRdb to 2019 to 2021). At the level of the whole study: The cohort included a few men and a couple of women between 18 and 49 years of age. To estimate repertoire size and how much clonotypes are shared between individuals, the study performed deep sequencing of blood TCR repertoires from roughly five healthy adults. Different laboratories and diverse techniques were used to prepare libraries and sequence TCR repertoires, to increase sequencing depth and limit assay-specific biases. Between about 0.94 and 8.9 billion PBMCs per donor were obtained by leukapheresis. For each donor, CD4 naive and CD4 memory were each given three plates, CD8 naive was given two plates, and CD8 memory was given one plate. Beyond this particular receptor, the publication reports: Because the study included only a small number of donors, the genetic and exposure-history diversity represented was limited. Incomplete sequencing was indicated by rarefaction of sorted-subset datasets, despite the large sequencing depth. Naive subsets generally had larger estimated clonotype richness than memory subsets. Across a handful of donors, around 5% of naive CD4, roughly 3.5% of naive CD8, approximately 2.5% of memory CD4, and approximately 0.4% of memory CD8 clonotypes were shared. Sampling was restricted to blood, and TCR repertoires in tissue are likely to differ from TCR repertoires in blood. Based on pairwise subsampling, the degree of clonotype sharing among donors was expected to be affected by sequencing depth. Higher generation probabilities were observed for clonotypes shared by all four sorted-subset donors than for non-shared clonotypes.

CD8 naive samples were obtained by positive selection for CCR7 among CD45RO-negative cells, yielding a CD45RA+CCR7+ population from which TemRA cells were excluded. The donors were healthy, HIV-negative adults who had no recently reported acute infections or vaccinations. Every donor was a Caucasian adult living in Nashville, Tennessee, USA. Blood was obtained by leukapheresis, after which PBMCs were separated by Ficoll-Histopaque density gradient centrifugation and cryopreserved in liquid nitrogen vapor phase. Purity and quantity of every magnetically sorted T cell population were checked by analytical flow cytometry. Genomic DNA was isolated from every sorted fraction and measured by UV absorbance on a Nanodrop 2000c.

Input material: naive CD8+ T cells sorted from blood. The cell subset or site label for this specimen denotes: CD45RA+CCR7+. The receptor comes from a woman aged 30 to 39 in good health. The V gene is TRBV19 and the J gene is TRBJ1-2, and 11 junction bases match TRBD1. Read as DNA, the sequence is TGTGCCAGTAGCCCTGGGACAGGGGGAATGTATGGCTACACCTTC. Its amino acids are CASSPGTGGMYGYTF. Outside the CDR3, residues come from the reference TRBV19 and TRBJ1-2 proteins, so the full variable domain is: DGGITQSPKYLFRKEGQNVTLSCEQNLNHDAMYWYRQDPGQGLRLIYYSQIVNDFQKGDIAEGYSVSREKKESFPLTVTSAQKNPTAFYLCASSPGTGGMYGYTFGSGTRLTVV.